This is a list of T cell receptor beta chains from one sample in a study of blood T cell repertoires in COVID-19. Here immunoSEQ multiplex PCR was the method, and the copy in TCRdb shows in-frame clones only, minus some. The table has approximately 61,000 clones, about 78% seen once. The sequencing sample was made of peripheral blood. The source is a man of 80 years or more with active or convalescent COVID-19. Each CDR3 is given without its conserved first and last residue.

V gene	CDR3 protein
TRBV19	ASSRGQGNDYGYT
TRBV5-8	ASSLMGRDGELF
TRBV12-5	ASGLARELYT
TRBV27	ASSLDTSSYNEQF
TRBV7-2	ASSAGTGAGANVLT
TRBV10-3	AISEGGVTGETQY
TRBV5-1	ASSFSSGLSGYEQY
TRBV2	ASSERRSGNQPQH
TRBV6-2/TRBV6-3	ASSRRGRWDEAF
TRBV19	ASRWYVGSNTGELF
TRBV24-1	ATSSGKNTEAF
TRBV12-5	ASGSNSPLH
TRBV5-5	ASSPAGTGNTGELF
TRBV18	ASSPAPKESLGNQPQH
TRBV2	ASLWDRAAASYEQY
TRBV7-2	ASSPRDRDAGNTEAF
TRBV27	ASRPRQGQGGDEQY
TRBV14	ASSQTAGGLMETQY
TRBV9	ASSERAAHGYT
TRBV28	ASTSDRGDYGYT
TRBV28	ASSPGQGGVGVRQPVAF
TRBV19	ATRLQDSGNTIY
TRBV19	ASSALAGGLLEQY
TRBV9	ASSPMAGSNQPQH
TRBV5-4	ASSPPTGRMGNEQF
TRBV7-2	ASSPQGDNQPQH
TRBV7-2	ASSLVGYDTDTQY
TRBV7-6	ASSLLLGLAEETQY
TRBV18	ASSPRDGARSPLH
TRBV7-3	ASSLLSSGNTIY
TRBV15	ATSRDLGGAYNEQF
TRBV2	ASKKGTSGSYNEQF
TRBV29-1	SVAGDGGEQF
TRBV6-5	ASSFEGGDNQPQH
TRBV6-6	ASSYHTPYEQY
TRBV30	AWSVGSNEQF
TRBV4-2	ASSQELRGSSYEQY
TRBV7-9	ASSLATVMNTEAF
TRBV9	ASSVNPRDYSYEQY
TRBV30	AWSVAYEQY
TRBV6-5	ASNGASNTEAF
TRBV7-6	ASSLVGGSYNEQF
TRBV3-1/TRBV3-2	ASRDYIETQY
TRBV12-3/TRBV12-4	ATRAYYNEQF
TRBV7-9	ASRPTPNTEAF
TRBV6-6	AVLGTDTQY